The 11 T cell receptor beta chains reported below all come from one sample, sequenced in a study of radiation and T cells in renal cell carcinoma. The protocol was immunoSEQ multiplex PCR, while the TCRdb copy is restricted to in-frame clones and leaves out a portion. The table includes 60,000 to 80,000 clones, 82% detected once. The sample's time point: blood 2 weeks post-SBRT. Noted treatment: 15 Gy SBRT to primary tumor, nephrectomy 4 weeks later. This sample comprised blood, obtained from a patient whose treatment included radiotherapy and nephrectomy. The source of these receptors is a man in his sixties with renal cell carcinoma.

The V gene is TRBV6-1, the J gene TRBJ2-7, with TRBD2 identical over 8 bases. Germline CDR1 MNHNS, CDR2 SASEGT. The V and J ends lost 1 base and 8 bases, in that order; junction bases with no gene match: 16. The CDR3 is made up of 17 amino acids. The CDR3 is CASSEVGLAGLDTQQYF. CDR3 DNA: TGTGCCAGCAGTGAAGTCGGGCTAGCGGGTCTCGATACCCAGCAGTACTTC.

The chain uses TRBV7-2 and TRBJ1-5; D is unclear. Germline V gene data show CDR1 as SGHTA and CDR2 as FQGNSA. The V and J ends lost 4 bases and 9 bases respectively, with 7 bases between them. The CDR3 spans 11 residues. DNA for the CDR3: TGTGCCAGCAGCTCCGGCCTGCCCCAGCATTTT. It yields the protein CASSSGLPQHF. Full variable domain (outside the CDR3, taken from reference TRBV7-2 and TRBJ1-5): GAGVSQSPSNKVTEKGKDVELRCDPISGHTALYWYRQSLGQGLEFLIYFQGNSAPDKSGLPSDRFSAERTGGSVSTLTIQRTQQEDSAVYLCASSSGLPQHFGDGTRLSIL.

This clone was observed a handful of times. The gene calls are TRBV30 and TRBJ1-2; D unclear. There are 10 residues in the CDR3. Germline loops: CDR1 GTSNPN, CDR2 SVGIG (reference sequence). Trimming shortened V by 4 bases and J by 5 bases, and 5 bases separated the two germline ends. The CDR3 nucleotides read TGTGCCTGGAAGGCATATGGCTACACCTTC. Protein: CAWKAYGYTF.

This clone was detected a few times. This chain connects TRBV13 to TRBJ1-5; perhaps TRBD1 as D (5 bases). Germline V gives CDR1 PRHDT, CDR2 FYEKMQ (reference sequence). Between the trimmed V and J ends, which lost 1 base and 7 bases, there was a span of 14 bases. CDR3 size: 15 residues. In nucleotides, the CDR3 is TGTGCCAGCAGCTTAGCCGGAACAGGTCGACAGCCCCAGCATTTT. Protein: CASSLAGTGRQPQHF.

The V and J genes are TRBV2 and TRBJ1-3; D unclear. Germline CDR1 SNHLY, CDR2 FYNNEI. V lost 0 bases and J lost 4, with 7 bases in between. The CDR3 contains 14 residues. CDR3 region: CASSEAHQGNTIYF. The CDR3, as DNA: TGTGCCAGCAGTGAAGCGCACCAAGGAAACACCATATATTTT.

V is TRBV15 and J is TRBJ2-7; D call uncertain. The length of the CDR3 is 14 residues. The germline V and J ends were trimmed by 0 bases and 4 bases, with 10 bases remaining between them. The germline CDR1 and CDR2 sequences are LNHNV and YYDKDF (reference sequence). The CDR3 sequence is CATSRDGVGYEQYF. The CDR3 nucleotides read TGTGCCACCAGCAGAGATGGGGTGGGGTACGAGCAGTACTTC.

This clone was seen more than once but under ten times. The V call is TRBV5-4, the J call TRBJ1-4; D uncertain. This CDR3 region has 15 residues. Trimming cost V 3 bases and J 4 bases, with 13 bases left between them. Germline V gives CDR1 SGHNT, CDR2 YYREEE (reference sequence). The CDR3 spells CASSSKSGNNEKLFF. The CDR3 DNA follows: TGTGCCAGCAGCTCGAAATCGGGGAATAATGAAAAACTGTTTTTT.

This chain links TRBV19 with TRBJ1-5; the D is unclear. CDR1 and CDR2 (germline): LNHDA, SQIVND (reference sequence). CDR3 size: 14 residues. Trimming removed 4 bases from V and 0 bases from J, with 7 bases in between. The DNA of the CDR3 is TGTGCCAGTAGTAAAAGGGATAGCAATCAGCCCCAGCATTTT. Its protein product is CASSKRDSNQPQHF.

The chain is built from TRBV5-6 and TRBJ2-5, with a possible D match to TRBD1 (6 bases). The J call is uncertain, as TRBJ2-7 better fits the DNA end. This CDR3 is 14 amino acids long. CDR1 SGHDT and CDR2 YYEEEE come from the germline V gene. The CDR3: CASSPVDRPYEQYF. The CDR3 DNA reads as TGTGCCAGCAGCCCCGTGGACAGACCCTACGAGCAGTACTTC.

Judged by abundance, this clone is large. The CDR3 sequence: CASSLSINEQFF. CDR3 sequence (DNA): TGTGCCAGCAGCTTGTCCATCAATGAGCAGTTCTTC. The J gene is TRBJ2-1, the V gene TRBV7-2, with D unclear. The germline CDR1 and CDR2 sequences are SGHTA and FQGNSA. V was cut by 3 bases and J by 6 bases, with 6 bases left in between. The CDR3 spans 12 residues.

This rearrangement joins TRBV19 to TRBJ1-2; possible D gene TRBD1, 6 bases. The CDR3 is 13 amino acids. Trimming left V 4 bases short and J 4 bases short, with 10 bases between. Germline loops: CDR1 LNHDA, CDR2 SQIVND (reference sequence). CDR3: CASSTRTVYGYTF. The DNA for the CDR3 is TGTGCCAGTAGTACTCGGACAGTCTATGGCTACACCTTC. Full variable domain (outside the CDR3, taken from reference TRBV19 and TRBJ1-2): DGGITQSPKYLFRKEGQNVTLSCEQNLNHDAMYWYRQDPGQGLRLIYYSQIVNDFQKGDIAEGYSVSREKKESFPLTVTSAQKNPTAFYLCASSTRTVYGYTFGSGTRLTVV.